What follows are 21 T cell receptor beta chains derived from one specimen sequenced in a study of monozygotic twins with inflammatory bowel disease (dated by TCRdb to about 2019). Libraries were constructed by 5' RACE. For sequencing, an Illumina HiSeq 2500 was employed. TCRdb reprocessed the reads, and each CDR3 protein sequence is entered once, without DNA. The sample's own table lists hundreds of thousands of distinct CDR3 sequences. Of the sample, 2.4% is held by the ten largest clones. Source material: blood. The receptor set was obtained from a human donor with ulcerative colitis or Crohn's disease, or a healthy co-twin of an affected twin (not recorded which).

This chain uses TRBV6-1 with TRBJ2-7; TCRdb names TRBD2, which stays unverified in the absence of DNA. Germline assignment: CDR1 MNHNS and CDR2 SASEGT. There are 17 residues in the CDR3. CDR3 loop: CASSPNLAGGVGYEQYF.

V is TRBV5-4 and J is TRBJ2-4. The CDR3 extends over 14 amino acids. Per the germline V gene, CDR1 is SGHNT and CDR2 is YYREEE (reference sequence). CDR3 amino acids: CASSFDRAKNIQYF.

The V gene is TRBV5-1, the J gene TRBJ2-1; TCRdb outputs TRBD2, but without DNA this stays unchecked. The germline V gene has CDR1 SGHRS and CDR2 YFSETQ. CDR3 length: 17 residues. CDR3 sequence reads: CASSDLTSGGVTDEQFF. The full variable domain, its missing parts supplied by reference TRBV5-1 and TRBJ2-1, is KAGVTQTPRYLIKTRGQQVTLSCSPISGHRSVSWYQQTPGQGLQFLFEYFSETQRNKGNFPGRFSGRQFSNSRSEMNVSTLELGDSALYLCASSDLTSGGVTDEQFFGPGTRLTVL.

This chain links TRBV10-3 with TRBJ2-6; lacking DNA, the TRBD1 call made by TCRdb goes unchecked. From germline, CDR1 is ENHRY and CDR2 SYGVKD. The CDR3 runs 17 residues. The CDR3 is CAISEAGGYSGANVLTF.

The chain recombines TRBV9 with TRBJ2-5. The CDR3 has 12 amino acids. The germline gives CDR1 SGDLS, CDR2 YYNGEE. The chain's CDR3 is CASSVGQETQYF.

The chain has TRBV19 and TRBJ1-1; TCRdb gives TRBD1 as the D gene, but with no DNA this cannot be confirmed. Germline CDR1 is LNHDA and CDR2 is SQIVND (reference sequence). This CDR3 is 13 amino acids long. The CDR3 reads CASSPPRGTEAFF.

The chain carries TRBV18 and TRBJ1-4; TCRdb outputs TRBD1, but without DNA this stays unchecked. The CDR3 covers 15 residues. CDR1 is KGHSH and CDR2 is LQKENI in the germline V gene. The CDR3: CASSPPEARGEKLFF.

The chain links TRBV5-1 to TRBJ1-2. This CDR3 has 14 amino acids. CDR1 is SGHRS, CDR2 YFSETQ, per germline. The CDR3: CASSPEWTRDGYTF.

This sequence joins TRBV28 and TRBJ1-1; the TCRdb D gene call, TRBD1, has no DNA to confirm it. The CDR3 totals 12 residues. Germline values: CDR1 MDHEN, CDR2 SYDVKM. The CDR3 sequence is CATDSLNTEAFF.

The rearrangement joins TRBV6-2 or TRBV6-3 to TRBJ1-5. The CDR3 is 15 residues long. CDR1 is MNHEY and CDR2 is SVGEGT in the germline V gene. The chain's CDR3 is CASSYSYTSNQPQHF.

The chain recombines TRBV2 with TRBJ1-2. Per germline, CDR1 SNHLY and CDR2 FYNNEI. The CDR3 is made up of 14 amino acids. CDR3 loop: CASASDGADYGYTF.

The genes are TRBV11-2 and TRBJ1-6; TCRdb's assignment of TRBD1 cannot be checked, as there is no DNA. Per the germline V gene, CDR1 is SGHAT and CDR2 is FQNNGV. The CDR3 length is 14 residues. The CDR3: CASSAIGGDSPLHF.

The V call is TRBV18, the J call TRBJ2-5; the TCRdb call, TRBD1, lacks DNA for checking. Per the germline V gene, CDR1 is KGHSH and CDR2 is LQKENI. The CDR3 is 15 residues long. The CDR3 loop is CASSPPSRGRETQYF.

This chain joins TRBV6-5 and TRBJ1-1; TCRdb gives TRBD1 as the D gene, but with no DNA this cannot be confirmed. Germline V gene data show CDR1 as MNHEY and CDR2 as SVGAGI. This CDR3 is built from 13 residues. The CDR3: CATALGGHTEAFF.

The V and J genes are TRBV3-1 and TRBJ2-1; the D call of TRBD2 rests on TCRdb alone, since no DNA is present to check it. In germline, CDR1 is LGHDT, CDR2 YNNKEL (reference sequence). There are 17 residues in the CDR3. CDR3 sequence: CASSQAQGLAGGFEQFF.

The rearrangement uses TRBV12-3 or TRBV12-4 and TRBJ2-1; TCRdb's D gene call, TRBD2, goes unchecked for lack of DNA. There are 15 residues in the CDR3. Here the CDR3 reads CASTLAGLSYNEQFF.

CDR3 in amino acids: CASQTSAYNEQFF. V gene TRBV21-1 combines with J gene TRBJ2-1. TRBV21-1 is reported as a pseudogene. This CDR3 comprises 13 residues.

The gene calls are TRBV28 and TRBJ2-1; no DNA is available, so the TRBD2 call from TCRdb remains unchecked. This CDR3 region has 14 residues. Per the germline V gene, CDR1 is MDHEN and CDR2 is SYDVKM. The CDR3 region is CASSSGTSRNEQFF.

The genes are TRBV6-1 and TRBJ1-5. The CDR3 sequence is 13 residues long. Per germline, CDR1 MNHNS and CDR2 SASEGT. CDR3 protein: CASGDYSNQPQHF.

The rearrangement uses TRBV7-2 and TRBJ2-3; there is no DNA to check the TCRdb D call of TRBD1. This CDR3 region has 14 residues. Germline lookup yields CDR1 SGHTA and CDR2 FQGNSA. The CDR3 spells CASSITGAVDTQYF.

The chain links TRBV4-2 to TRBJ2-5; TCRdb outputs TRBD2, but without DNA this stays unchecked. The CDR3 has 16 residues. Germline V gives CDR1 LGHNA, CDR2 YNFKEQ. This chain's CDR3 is CASSQRYSGGQETQYF.